The next 14 T cell receptor beta chains were all read from a single sample in a study of Ad26.COV2.S vaccination and SARS-CoV-2 variants. Clones were read by immunoSEQ multiplex PCR, and TCRdb kept only the in-frame ones, dropping some. The table has about 350,000 clones, roughly 90% seen once. Regarding treatment: over 15 received Ad26.COV2.S at low or high dose, single or two shots; 5 received placebo; per-sample allocation not given. Day 63 following the first vaccine or placebo injection was when the samples were taken. Here the sequenced sample was peripheral blood, taken in a trial of Ad26.COV2.S vaccine versus placebo. The receptor set was obtained from a person aged 18-60 years who received the Ad26.COV2.S COVID-19 vaccine or a placebo.

The V call is TRBV11-3, the J call TRBJ2-7; the match to TRBD1 covers 7 bases. The CDR3 consists of 13 residues. In germline, CDR1 is SGHNT, CDR2 YENEEA. After removal of 4 bases from V and 3 bases from J, the junction contained 3 bases not matched to a gene. In DNA, the CDR3 is TGTGCCAGCAGCTCGGGACAGCGCTACGAGCAGTACTTC. It is translated as CASSSGQRYEQYF.

The chain joins TRBV27 to TRBJ2-1; TRBD1 agrees at 9 bases. The junction had 4 bases not matched to a gene; V was cut back by 6 bases and J by 4 bases. This CDR3 region has 14 residues. Germline CDR1 reads MNHEY; CDR2 reads SMNVEV (reference sequence). In DNA form, the CDR3 reads TGTGCCAGCAGCCGGGACAGGGATTACAATGAGCAGTTCTTC. Translation: CASSRDRDYNEQFF.

V gene TRBV29-1 combines with J gene TRBJ2-7; D possibly corresponds to TRBD2 (5 bases). The CDR3 covers 15 residues. V lost 5 bases, J lost 6 bases, and 23 bases lay in between. The germline CDR1 and CDR2 sequences are SQVTM and ANQGSEA. CDR3 DNA: TGCAGCGTTTCCACGTTGGGAGACCTCTCGGGCGAGCAGTACTTC. Its translation: CSVSTLGDLSGEQYF.

The CDR3 reads CASSEDPGNTGELFF. The CDR3 region has the DNA TGTGCCAGCAGTGAGGATCCGGGGAACACCGGGGAGCTGTTTTTT. This sequence joins TRBV6-4 and TRBJ2-2; D is unresolved. Germline V gene lookup returns CDR1 MRHNA and CDR2 SNTAGT. The CDR3 has 15 amino acids. V was pared by 3 bases and J by 1 base, with 9 bases between.

The chain couples TRBV5-1 to TRBJ2-3; TRBD2 might be the D (7 bases). Germline CDR1 SGHRS, CDR2 YFSETQ. Trimming removed 2 bases from V and 2 bases from J, with 12 bases in between. There are 15 residues in the CDR3. The CDR3 reads CASSFKGGATDTQYF. The CDR3 region has the DNA TGCGCCAGCAGCTTCAAGGGGGGGGCCACAGATACGCAGTATTTT.

The chain combines TRBV27 with TRBJ2-1; D gene uncertain. CDR3 length: 14 amino acids. Looked up from germline, CDR1 is MNHEY and CDR2 is SMNVEV (reference sequence). V was trimmed by 2 bases and J by 9 bases, leaving 14 bases between them. The CDR3 here is CASSLGLRQFEQFF. The CDR3 DNA is TGTGCCAGCAGTTTAGGGCTGCGGCAGTTTGAGCAGTTCTTC.

The chain links TRBV11-2 to TRBJ1-5; no firm D call. The CDR3 is 12 amino acids. CDR1 and CDR2 (germline): SGHAT, FQNNGV. V was pared by 2 bases and J by 4 bases, with 3 bases between. CDR3 protein: CASSLLNQPQHF. The CDR3 DNA is TGTGCCAGCAGCTTATTGAATCAGCCCCAGCATTTT.

This clone has just a few counts. The chain has TRBV24-1 and TRBJ1-1; unclear D gene. CDR1 is KGHDR and CDR2 is SFDVKD in the germline V gene. The CDR3 loop spans 14 amino acids. Trimming took off 0 bases at V and 0 bases at J, with 4 bases between the two ends. The CDR3 region is CATSDLRVNTEAFF. CDR3 nucleotides: TGTGCCACCAGTGATTTGCGGGTGAACACTGAAGCTTTCTTT.

J is TRBJ2-7 and V is TRBV5-5; TRBD1 agrees at 9 bases. Germline V gives CDR1 SGHKS, CDR2 YYEKEE (reference sequence). V shed 1 base and J 5 bases; nucleotides not matched to a gene: 4. CDR3 size: 14 residues. The CDR3 sequence is CASSLWDRVDEQYF. In nucleotides, the CDR3 is TGTGCCAGCAGCTTGTGGGACAGGGTGGACGAGCAGTACTTC.

This clone was counted a single time. The V call is TRBV28, the J call TRBJ2-7; D gene unclear. This CDR3 is 13 amino acids long. The ends were cut back, 4 bases at V and 1 base at J, with 8 bases in the middle. The germline gives CDR1 MDHEN, CDR2 SYDVKM. CDR3 bases: TGTGCCAGCAGTTCGGGCCGATCCTACGAGCAGTACTTC. Translation gives CASSSGRSYEQYF. Full variable domain (remainder filled in from reference TRBV28 and TRBJ2-7): DVKVTQSSRYLVKRTGEKVFLECVQDMDHENMFWYRQDPGLGLRLIYFSYDVKMKEKGDIPEGYSVSREKKERFSLILESASTNQTSMYLCASSSGRSYEQYFGPGTRLTVT.

The chain is built from TRBV2 and TRBJ1-3; 9 nucleotides line up with TRBD1. Trimming took 6 bases from V and 8 from J; bases not matched to a gene: 5. Germline-derived CDR1 and CDR2 are SNHLY and FYNNEI. The CDR3 is made up of 13 amino acids. CDR3 in amino acids: CASRLDRGYTIYF. In nucleotides, the CDR3 is TGTGCCAGCAGGTTGGACAGGGGATACACCATATATTTT.

The CDR3 protein is CASSGGRGVNEQFF. In nucleotides, the CDR3 is TGTGCCAGCAGTGGGGGGCGGGGGGTCAATGAGCAGTTCTTC. This chain uses TRBV27 with TRBJ2-1; 8 bases fit TRBD2. The CDR3 loop spans 14 amino acids. Germline CDR1 MNHEY, CDR2 SMNVEV (reference sequence). Trimming at V came to 5 bases and at J to 6 bases, leaving 6 bases not matched to a gene.

The V gene is TRBV13, the J gene TRBJ1-5, with 9 nucleotides matching TRBD1. V trimming: 5 bases; J trimming: 3 bases; junction bases outside the gene matches: 11. The CDR3 extends over 17 amino acids. Germline CDR1 PRHDT, CDR2 FYEKMQ (reference sequence). The DNA for the CDR3 is TGTGCCAGCAGCCGAACAGGGGGCGTTATACACAATCAGCCCCAGCATTTT. This sequence encodes CASSRTGGVIHNQPQHF.

Here the CDR3 DNA reads TGTGCCAGCAGCTCACATAGCGGGAGCGGGGATACGCAGTATTTT. The encoded protein is CASSSHSGSGDTQYF. The chain carries TRBV3-1 (or the pseudogene TRBV3-2) and TRBJ2-3, with 9 bases aligning to TRBD2. Germline V gives CDR1 LGHDT, CDR2 YNNKEL (reference sequence). CDR3 length equals 15 residues. J was trimmed by 6 bases and V by 5 bases; bases with no gene match: 9.